This TCR beta chain was identified during a study of cytomegalovirus exposure and HLA in healthy donors. Study-level points and caveats: Many donors shared some public TCRs, even though most TCR sequences were rare.

PCR was performed using 60 Vbeta and 13 Jbeta primers. Measured with immunoSEQ multiplex PCR; TCRdb has only the in-frame clones, and not every one. The table includes under 200,000 clones, about 75% detected once. The V gene's germline CDR1 is LNHDA and CDR2 SQIVND (reference sequence). CDR3 size: 14 residues. Trimming removed 1 base at V and 5 bases at J, with 11 bases between. A word on this clone: Its antigen is still unknown.

The rearrangement joins TRBV19 to TRBJ1-1, with D possibly matching TRBD1 (5 bases). This TCR came from a male donor in good health and CMV-seronegative. Specimen: PBMCs. CDR3 sequence reads: CASSIGQSGTEAFF. The CDR3 DNA reads TGTGCCAGTAGTATAGGACAGTCTGGGACTGAAGCTTTCTTT.